This T cell receptor beta chain was profiled in a study of cytomegalovirus exposure and HLA in healthy donors. In the PCR, 60 Vbeta and 13 Jbeta primers were used. Authors' data handling: Later reanalysis found around 80 million unique TCR beta chains, around 9.9 million of them shared. Profiling relied on immunoSEQ multiplex PCR, and the TCRdb table lists in-frame clones only, not all of them. V and J calls and clone size follow that table, whereas D and trimming were derived from the DNA. The sample gives some 100,000 clones, just under 70% of which show up once; approximately 16% is in the top ten. This CDR3 has 14 amino acids. Germline values: CDR1 SGHRS, CDR2 YFSETQ. The ends lost 4 bases at V and 5 bases at J; junction bases unmatched: 8. Study-level findings and limits: The study designated 150 to 200 TCR beta chains cytomegalovirus-associated. A missense variant in DCLRE1C was later tied to TCR beta V- and J-gene trimming. In an earlier analysis, productive rearrangement rates for most beta V segments clustered near 87% or 30%.

A note on this clone: The antigen is not known.

Sequenced: PBMCs. This TCR was sampled from a woman between 50 and 59 years old in good health and CMV-seropositive. This chain uses TRBV5-1 with TRBJ2-5; TRBD2 matches at 7 bases. Written as DNA, the CDR3 is TGCGCCAGCAGCGGGGAGCGGGATCTCGAGACCCAGTACTTC. As protein: CASSGERDLETQYF.